Shown below are 27 T cell receptor beta chains from a single sample sequenced in a study of blood T cell repertoires in COVID-19. TCRdb's copy holds only in-frame clones and misses some; the assay was immunoSEQ multiplex PCR. The table shows tens of thousands of clones, with approximately 80% occurring only once. The sequencing input was peripheral blood. These receptors were collected from a man in his fifties or sixties with acute or convalescent COVID-19.

This clone was observed once. The genes are TRBV6-2 or TRBV6-3 and TRBJ1-4; D is undetermined. This CDR3 contains 16 residues. In germline, CDR1 is MNHEY, CDR2 SVGEGT. V lost 2 bases to trimming and J lost 8 bases, with 18 bases between them. The CDR3 bases are TGTGCCAGCAGTTACCGTCCGCCGGAGTCCATCGAAAAACTGTTTTTT. The encoded protein is CASSYRPPESIEKLFF.

The chain couples TRBV7-2 to TRBJ1-1; D possibly corresponds to TRBD1 (6 bases). The CDR3 loop spans 18 amino acids. V was clipped by 1 base and J by 3 bases, with 21 bases between them. Germline loops: CDR1 SGHTA, CDR2 FQGNSA. CDR3 sequence reads: CASSLDPVTGRGYTEAFF. The CDR3, as DNA: TGTGCCAGCAGCTTAGACCCTGTGACAGGTAGGGGGTACACTGAAGCTTTCTTT. The full variable domain, in which reference TRBV7-2 and TRBJ1-1 provide the parts outside the CDR3, is GAGVSQSPSNKVTEKGKDVELRCDPISGHTALYWYRQSLGQGLEFLIYFQGNSAPDKSGLPSDRFSAERTGGSVSTLTIQRTQQEDSAVYLCASSLDPVTGRGYTEAFFGQGTRLTVV.

The chain has TRBV19 and TRBJ2-2; 12 positions match TRBD2. V lost 0 bases and J lost 5; bases outside the gene matches: 4. Germline-derived CDR1 and CDR2 are LNHDA and SQIVND (reference sequence). CDR3 length: 17 amino acids. CDR3 in amino acids: CASSIDTSGGKTGELFF. The CDR3 DNA sequence: TGTGCCAGTAGTATAGATACTAGCGGGGGGAAGACCGGGGAGCTGTTTTTT.

This clone came up a few times. This chain links TRBV6-5 with TRBJ1-6; 7 bases match TRBD1. V dropped 4 bases and J dropped 7; count of bases not matched to a gene: 7. The CDR3 is made up of 15 amino acids. CDR1 is MNHEY and CDR2 is SVGAGI in the germline V gene. The CDR3 coding sequence is TGTGCCAGCAGTTTTGACAGGGCTTTGAATTCACCCCTCCACTTT. Translation: CASSFDRALNSPLHF.

On this clone itself: The junction departs from germline at one end; a sequencing error may be responsible. This chain connects TRBV5-5 to TRBJ1-5; possible D gene TRBD1, 5 bases. Germline CDR1 is SGHKS and CDR2 is YYEKEE (reference sequence). This CDR3 comprises 13 residues. In DNA form, the CDR3 reads TGTGCCAGCAGCTTAAAGGGGAATCAGCCCCGGCATTTT. Its translation is CASSLKGNQPRHF.

The V gene is TRBV7-3, the J gene TRBJ2-3; D gene unclear. There are 14 residues in the CDR3. Deletions cut 7 bases from V and 0 bases from J, with 11 bases between. CDR1 SGHTA and CDR2 FQGTGA come from the germline V gene. The CDR3 DNA reads TGTGCCAGCACCATTACAAGTAGCACAGATACGCAGTATTTT. Translation: CASTITSSTDTQYF.

This rearrangement joins TRBV7-6 to TRBJ2-3; 8 bases line up with TRBD2. Germline values: CDR1 SGHVS, CDR2 FNYEAQ. J gave up 7 bases and V 10 bases, and 7 bases lay outside the gene matches. This CDR3 region has 12 residues. The CDR3 bases are TGTGCCATCTCGGGGGGGGCCAATACGCAGTATTTT. Amino acids: CAISGGANTQYF.

This clone has a single count. This chain uses TRBV11-2 with TRBJ2-7; D call uncertain. Germline V gene data show CDR1 as SGHAT and CDR2 as FQNNGV. Deletions cut 5 bases from V and 0 bases from J, with 14 bases between. The length of the CDR3 is 15 residues. The CDR3 nucleotides read TGTGCCAGCAGCCTCCGGCGACTCGGCTCCTACGAGCAGTACTTC. Translated: CASSLRRLGSYEQYF.

The chain links TRBV28 to TRBJ1-5, with 8 bases matching TRBD1. The CDR3 extends over 15 amino acids. Germline CDR1 MDHEN, CDR2 SYDVKM. V lost 2 bases to trimming and J lost 6 bases; unmatched junction nucleotides: 6. The chain's CDR3 is CASSLPGQGSQPQHF. The DNA for the CDR3 is TGTGCCAGCAGTTTACCTGGACAGGGCTCTCAGCCCCAGCATTTT.

The rearrangement uses TRBV7-2 and TRBJ1-5, with D tentatively TRBD1 (6 bases). CDR3 size: 15 residues. Looked up from germline, CDR1 is SGHTA and CDR2 is FQGNSA. Trimming left V 5 bases short and J 7 bases short, with 18 bases between. The CDR3 here is CASSATTGSTQPQHF. CDR3 DNA: TGTGCCAGCAGCGCCACTACAGGGTCGACCCAGCCCCAGCATTTT.

The V gene is TRBV18, the J gene TRBJ2-2; TRBD1 matches 8 bases. The germline V gene encodes CDR1 KGHSH and CDR2 LQKENI. J lost 1 base, V lost 3 bases, and 13 bases had no gene match. This CDR3 has 19 residues. The CDR3 region is CASSPRRGGGTGNTGELFF. The DNA for the CDR3 is TGTGCCAGCTCACCGAGACGAGGAGGGGGGACAGGGAACACCGGGGAGCTGTTTTTT.

V gene TRBV11-2 combines with J gene TRBJ1-1; D is uncertain. The V gene lost 4 bases and the J gene lost 6 bases, with 18 bases spanning the gap. The CDR3 has 15 residues. The germline CDR1 and CDR2 sequences are SGHAT and FQNNGV. The CDR3 DNA reads as TGTGCCAGCAGCTCCGACCGGTCACGGGGTGCTGAAGCTTTCTTT. It yields the protein CASSSDRSRGAEAFF.

This clone is a singleton in its sample. This chain connects TRBV27 to TRBJ2-7, with D perhaps matching TRBD1 (6 bases). CDR1 and CDR2 (germline): MNHEY, SMNVEV (reference sequence). V gave up 6 bases and J gave up 0 bases, with 18 bases separating them. The CDR3 is 16 residues long. The CDR3 DNA follows: TGTGCCAGCAGGAAACAATCGACAGGTAGCTCCTACGAGCAGTACTTC. It is translated as CASRKQSTGSSYEQYF.

The chain uses TRBV2 and TRBJ1-4, with D possibly being TRBD1 (5 bases). V was pared by 6 bases and J by 4 bases, with 9 bases between. The CDR3 contains 13 residues. CDR1 SNHLY and CDR2 FYNNEI come from the germline V gene. CDR3 coding DNA: TGTGCCAGCAGCGGACAAAGTAATGAAAAACTGTTTTTT. This sequence encodes CASSGQSNEKLFF.

The V gene is TRBV7-2, the J gene TRBJ1-5; D unclear. V dropped 0 bases and J dropped 4 bases, with 7 bases sitting between them. Germline V gene lookup returns CDR1 SGHTA and CDR2 FQGNSA. The CDR3 is 14 amino acids. The CDR3: CASSLAPTNQPQHF. The DNA for the CDR3 is TGTGCCAGCAGCTTAGCCCCCACAAATCAGCCCCAGCATTTT.

The chain couples TRBV7-2 to TRBJ1-1, with D tentatively TRBD1 (5 bases). V lost 1 base to trimming and J lost 4 bases, with 10 bases between them. Germline assignment: CDR1 SGHTA and CDR2 FQGNSA. This CDR3 contains 14 residues. The CDR3 region is CASSLVGDSTEAFF. The CDR3 DNA reads TGTGCCAGCAGCTTAGTCGGGGACTCCACTGAAGCTTTCTTT.

V usage is TRBV28 and J usage is TRBJ1-4, with 12 bases that match TRBD1. Looked up from germline, CDR1 is MDHEN and CDR2 is SYDVKM. Trimming removed 4 bases from V and 7 bases from J; junction bases left unmatched: 13. The CDR3 extends over 18 amino acids. The CDR3 reads CASSSLRDRGRGSEKLFF. CDR3 sequence (DNA): TGTGCCAGCAGTTCCCTCCGGGACAGGGGGCGAGGGAGTGAAAAACTGTTTTTT.

The V call is TRBV20-1, the J call TRBJ1-3; no clear D. Germline V gene data show CDR1 as DFQATT and CDR2 as SNEGSKA (reference sequence). The CDR3 totals 11 residues. The CDR3 DNA is TGCAGCAAAGCTAGAGGAAACACCATATATTTT. Its translation is CSKARGNTIYF.

The chain carries TRBV4-1 and TRBJ2-5, with 7 bases aligning to TRBD1. CDR3 size: 15 residues. V dropped 4 bases and J dropped 2; count of bases not matched to a gene: 7. CDR1 and CDR2 (germline): MGHRA, YSYEKL. The CDR3 sequence is CASSPRQGQQETQYF. CDR3 DNA sequence: TGCGCCAGCAGCCCGAGACAGGGACAACAAGAGACCCAGTACTTC.

This chain joins TRBV6-2 or TRBV6-3 and TRBJ1-5; no reliable D call. V lost 2 bases to trimming and J lost 5 bases, with 7 bases between them. Germline V gene sequence: CDR1 MNHEY, CDR2 SVGEGT. The CDR3 contains 13 residues. CDR3 residues: CASSYEGDQPQHF. The CDR3, as DNA: TGTGCCAGCAGTTACGAGGGAGATCAGCCCCAGCATTTT.

This clone has more than one count but fewer than ten. This rearrangement joins TRBV7-9 to TRBJ1-2; 8 bases map to TRBD1. The V segment lost 1 base and the J segment 5 bases; nucleotides outside the gene matches: 3. This CDR3 is 14 amino acids long. Germline V gives CDR1 SEHNR, CDR2 FQNEAQ (reference sequence). The CDR3 region is CASSLGDRRYGYTF. CDR3 DNA: TGTGCCAGCAGCTTAGGGGACAGGCGGTATGGCTACACCTTC.

This chain links TRBV10-3 with TRBJ2-1; 15 bases align to TRBD2. The germline V gene encodes CDR1 ENHRY and CDR2 SYGVKD. This CDR3 is 15 amino acids long. V dropped 6 bases and J dropped 8; count of bases not matched to a gene: 5. In DNA form, the CDR3 reads TGTGCCATCAGCGGACTAGCGGGGGGGCTAGATGAGCAGTTCTTC. Translated, it gives CAISGLAGGLDEQFF.

V is TRBV11-2 and J is TRBJ2-7, with D perhaps TRBD2 (5 bases). The CDR3 has 14 amino acids. Germline CDR1 and CDR2: SGHAT and FQNNGV. V lost 5 bases to trimming and J lost 2 bases, with 13 bases between them. The CDR3 loop reads CASSPLRGTYEQYV. As DNA, the CDR3 is TGTGCCAGCAGCCCCCTGAGAGGGACCTACGAGCAGTACGTC.

The chain's CDR3 is CASSYYRQDGYTF. DNA for the CDR3: TGTGCCAGCAGTTACTACCGACAGGATGGCTACACCTTC. The V and J genes are TRBV6-5 and TRBJ1-2; D is perhaps TRBD1 (6 bases). This CDR3 region has 13 residues. Germline V lookup: CDR1 MNHEY, CDR2 SVGAGI. Trimming took off 1 base at V and 6 bases at J, with 9 bases between the two ends.

This rearrangement joins TRBV4-2 to TRBJ2-4; possible D gene TRBD2, 6 bases. Between the trimmed V and J ends, which lost 0 bases and 8 bases, there was a span of 23 bases. Germline V gene sequence: CDR1 LGHNA, CDR2 YNFKEQ. The CDR3 totals 18 residues. In nucleotides, the CDR3 is TGTGCCAGCAGCCAAGAAGGTTCCCGGGGGAGGATTTTAGACATTCAGTACTTC. It is translated as CASSQEGSRGRILDIQYF.

The rearrangement uses TRBV12-3 or TRBV12-4 and TRBJ1-1; 8 bases match TRBD1. J was trimmed by 4 bases and V by 5 bases; bases with no gene match: 3. CDR3 length: 13 residues. CDR3 protein: CASSKDRATEAFF. DNA of the CDR3: TGTGCCAGCAGTAAGGACAGGGCCACTGAAGCTTTCTTT.

This clone was observed a single time. V is TRBV3-1 (or the pseudogene TRBV3-2) and J is TRBJ1-2; no definite D call. V lost 0 bases and J 5 bases, leaving 4 bases between the germline ends. The germline gives CDR1 LGHDT, CDR2 YNNKEL (reference sequence). This CDR3 is 12 amino acids long. The DNA for the CDR3 is TGTGCCAGCAGCCAAGAGCGATATGGCTACACCTTC. Translated, it gives CASSQERYGYTF.